Listed below are T cell receptor beta chains from one sample, sequenced in a study of CD8 T cells in ankylosing spondylitis. MiXCR, applied by TCRdb to the 5' RACE reads, yields one record per CDR3 protein. This table holds more than 300,000 distinct CDR3 sequences, 9.5% to 13% found once. Sequencing input: blood, either unsorted or a sorted T cell fraction (not recorded which). The receptors were sampled from a female donor with ankylosing spondylitis or in good health (not recorded which). The CDR3 runs from the conserved cysteine through the conserved F or W. D genes are given only for firm matches. The size entry is marked missing in some rows and otherwise reads once, few, many or a size class.

abundance	v_gene	j_gene	d_gene	CDR3aa	CDR3nt
many	TRBV12-3/TRBV12-4	TRBJ2-3	TRBD1	CASSTGQGSHTQYF	TGTGCCAGCTCTACGGGACAGGGGAGTCATACGCAGTATTTT
many	TRBV5-1	TRBJ2-7	TRBD2	CASSSSGLAGLSEQYF	TGCGCCAGCAGCTCCTCCGGGTTAGCGGGGCTTTCAGAGCAGTACTTC
many	TRBV20-1	TRBJ1-1	TRBD1	CSAMQAAGTGGMWNTEAFF	TGCAGTGCTATGCAAGCCGCCGGGACAGGGGGCATGTGGAACACTGAAGCTTTCTTT
many	TRBV7-3	TRBJ2-3	-	CASSPLAGGAGTDTQYF	TGTGCCAGCAGCCCACTAGCAGGAGGGGCCGGGACAGATACGCAGTATTTT
few	TRBV7-2	TRBJ2-1	TRBD2	CASSLDGGGLREQFF	TGTGCCAGCAGCTTAGACGGGGGGGGCCTTCGTGAGCAGTTCTTC
many	TRBV29-1	TRBJ2-2	TRBD2	CSVAGGSVGNTGELFF	TGCAGCGTTGCGGGGGGATCGGTGGGGAACACCGGGGAGCTGTTTTTT
few	TRBV7-2	TRBJ2-2	TRBD2	CASSLAAGGGTGELFF	TGTGCCAGCAGCTTAGCAGCGGGAGGCGGCACCGGGGAGCTGTTTTTT
many	TRBV6-2/TRBV6-3	TRBJ2-1	TRBD2	CASRRSGGAGNEQFF	TGTGCCAGCAGACGTAGCGGGGGGGCAGGCAATGAGCAGTTCTTC
many	TRBV12-3/TRBV12-4	TRBJ2-1	TRBD1	CASGQGQTYNEQFF	TGTGCCAGCGGACAGGGCCAAACCTACAATGAGCAGTTCTTC
few	TRBV5-5	TRBJ2-2	-	CASSWGRLGTGELFF	TGTGCCAGCAGCTGGGGGCGTCTCGGCACCGGGGAGCTGTTTTTT
many	TRBV5-1	TRBJ2-1	TRBD2	CASSHQTSGYNEQFF	TGCGCCAGCAGCCACCAGACTAGCGGCTACAATGAGCAGTTCTTC
-	TRBV6-2/TRBV6-3	TRBJ2-2	-	CASSYPKGAGRETGELFF	TGTGCCAGCAGTTACCCGAAAGGGGCCGGGAGAGAAACCGGGGAGCTGTTTTTT
many	TRBV20-1	TRBJ2-1	TRBD1	CSATTGGTSYNEQFF	TGCAGTGCAACAACAGGGGGCACGTCCTACAATGAGCAGTTCTTC
many	TRBV20-1	TRBJ2-1	-	CSASHGSYNEQFF	TGCAGTGCTAGCCATGGCTCCTACAATGAGCAGTTCTTC
-	TRBV11-2	TRBJ1-1	TRBD1	CASSFPKKQGTGTEAFF	TGTGCCAGCAGCTTCCCTAAAAAACAGGGGACGGGGACTGAAGCTTTCTTT
few	TRBV5-1	TRBJ2-3	TRBD2	CASSPRGSGGTADTQYF	TGCGCCAGCAGCCCGAGGGGTTCGGGGGGAACGGCAGATACGCAGTATTTT
many	TRBV15	TRBJ1-3	-	CATSKSVGLDGNTIYF	TGTGCCACCAGCAAGTCTGTGGGACTGGATGGAAACACCATATATTTT
many	TRBV20-1	TRBJ2-7	TRBD2	CSARDMVPSGGLLTYEQYF	TGCAGTGCTAGAGATATGGTGCCTAGCGGGGGCCTCCTTACCTACGAGCAGTACTTC
few	TRBV5-1	TRBJ2-1	TRBD1	CASSWYETGVNEQFF	TGCGCCAGCAGCTGGTACGAGACAGGGGTCAATGAGCAGTTCTTC
many	TRBV20-1	TRBJ2-2	TRBD2	CSASLLARGVTGELFF	TGCAGTGCAAGCCTCCTAGCTCGGGGGGTCACCGGGGAGCTGTTTTTT
many	TRBV7-8	TRBJ2-3	-	CASSRGDISADTQYF	TGTGCCAGCAGCCGAGGGGACATTAGCGCAGATACGCAGTATTTT
many	TRBV7-2	TRBJ1-1	TRBD1	CASSVAWGQGTEAFF	TGTGCCAGCAGCGTGGCCTGGGGACAGGGCACTGAAGCTTTCTTT
-	TRBV28	TRBJ1-5	TRBD1	CASSLVPGQGRRSNQPQHF	TGTGCCAGCAGTTTAGTTCCGGGACAGGGACGGAGGAGCAATCAGCCCCAGCATTTT
few	TRBV7-8	TRBJ2-2	TRBD1	CASSVDRGRNTGELFF	TGTGCCAGCAGCGTCGACAGGGGGCGGAACACCGGGGAGCTGTTTTTT
many	TRBV10-3	TRBJ2-7	TRBD1	CAISGTGSSYEQYF	TGTGCCATCAGCGGGACAGGGAGCTCCTACGAGCAGTACTTC
few	TRBV27	TRBJ2-2	-	CASRIGPGELFF	TGTGCCAGCAGAATAGGGCCCGGGGAGCTGTTTTTT
many	TRBV7-9	TRBJ2-1	TRBD2	CASSFGGLAGGNEQFF	TGTGCCAGCAGCTTCGGCGGACTAGCGGGAGGTAATGAGCAGTTCTTC
many	TRBV7-8	TRBJ1-1	-	CASSLEKGAYTEAFF	TGTGCCAGCAGCTTAGAGAAGGGCGCCTACACTGAAGCTTTCTTT
many	TRBV6-6	TRBJ1-2	-	CASSPTDFYGYTF	TGTGCCAGCTCGCCGACTGATTTCTATGGCTACACCTTC
many	TRBV5-1	TRBJ2-7	-	CASRLQDRDEQYF	TGCGCCAGTCGACTCCAGGACCGGGACGAGCAGTACTTC
-	TRBV5-5	TRBJ1-5	-	CASSQDQFTDTQHF	TGTGCCAGCAGCCAGGACCAGTTCACAGATACGCAGCATTTT
few	TRBV20-1	TRBJ2-7	-	CSVRGPRYEQYF	TGCAGTGTCCGAGGACCCCGCTACGAGCAGTACTTC
few	TRBV5-5	TRBJ2-3	-	CASSFTGRSADTQYF	TGTGCCAGCAGCTTCACCGGCAGGTCGGCAGATACGCAGTATTTT
-	TRBV5-1	TRBJ1-6	-	CASSLDGGGGGSPLHF	TGCGCCAGCAGCTTGGATGGAGGTGGGGGGGGGTCACCCCTCCACTTT
many	TRBV27	TRBJ1-5	TRBD1	CASSLDRVGQPQHF	TGTGCCAGCAGTTTAGACAGGGTAGGACAGCCCCAGCATTTT
many	TRBV11-2	TRBJ2-1	TRBD2	CASRVRYSASGSLGSYNEQFF	TGTGCCAGCAGGGTTAGATATTCGGCTAGCGGGAGTCTCGGCTCCTACAATGAGCAGTTCTTC
many	TRBV30	TRBJ2-3	-	CAWSVVLRKTDTQYF	TGTGCCTGGAGTGTAGTACTCCGGAAAACAGATACGCAGTATTTT
-	TRBV20-1	TRBJ2-3	-	CSARGGGRTDTQYF	TGCAGTGCTAGGGGGGGGGGCAGGACAGATACGCAGTATTTT
many	TRBV27	TRBJ2-2	-	CASSFYTGELFF	TGTGCCAGCAGCTTTTACACCGGGGAGCTGTTTTTT
-	TRBV5-1	TRBJ2-7	TRBD1	CASSPTGTEPYEQYF	TGCGCCAGCAGCCCCACCGGGACAGAACCCTACGAGCAGTACTTC
many	TRBV4-1	TRBJ2-1	-	CASSQEGSGSPYNEQFF	TGCGCCAGCAGCCAAGAAGGTTCAGGGTCTCCTTACAATGAGCAGTTCTTC
many	TRBV20-1	TRBJ2-7	-	CSASIGVPYEQYF	TGCAGTGCTAGTATAGGGGTCCCCTACGAGCAGTACTTC
few	TRBV20-1	TRBJ2-3	TRBD2	CSASWMEGREYDTQYF	TGCAGTGCTAGTTGGATGGAGGGGCGGGAGTACGATACGCAGTATTTT
many	TRBV5-6	TRBJ1-3	-	CASSFRGSSGNTIYF	TGTGCCAGCAGCTTTCGTGGGAGCTCTGGAAACACCATATATTTT
few	TRBV6-1	TRBJ2-1	TRBD2	CASREPVAGLYNEQFF	TGTGCCAGCAGGGAGCCCGTAGCGGGACTTTACAATGAGCAGTTCTTC
few	TRBV20-1	TRBJ2-3	TRBD2	CSARDQTSGILAQYF	TGCAGTGCTAGAGATCAGACTAGCGGGATACTGGCGCAGTATTTT
-	TRBV7-8	TRBJ1-2	TRBD1	CASSATGGWSYGYTF	TGTGCCAGCAGCGCGACAGGGGGCTGGAGCTATGGCTACACCTTC
many	TRBV5-1	TRBJ1-2	-	CASSLSIGTHGYTF	TGCGCCAGCAGCTTGAGTATCGGGACCCATGGCTACACCTTC
many	TRBV12-3/TRBV12-4	TRBJ1-5	-	CASSVRGSNQPQHF	TGTGCCAGCAGTGTCAGGGGTAGCAATCAGCCCCAGCATTTT
many	TRBV7-9	TRBJ2-3	TRBD2	CASRLTSGPTDTQYF	TGTGCCAGCAGACTTACTAGCGGACCCACAGATACGCAGTATTTT
many	TRBV6-5	TRBJ2-2	-	CASSYRPGGAGTGELFF	TGTGCCAGCAGTTACCGGCCCGGAGGGGCGGGTACCGGGGAGCTGTTTTTT
few	TRBV5-1	TRBJ1-6	TRBD1	CASRPRPGQGVSSPLHF	TGCGCCAGCAGACCCCGACCGGGACAGGGAGTTTCTTCACCCCTCCACTTT
many	TRBV5-1	TRBJ2-3	-	CASSQGNMLTDTQYF	TGCGCCAGTAGCCAGGGTAATATGCTCACAGATACGCAGTATTTT
many	TRBV12-3/TRBV12-4	TRBJ1-1	-	CASSLGQLAMNTEAFF	TGTGCCAGCAGTTTGGGGCAGCTCGCTATGAACACTGAAGCTTTCTTT
many	TRBV24-1	TRBJ2-7	-	CATSAGSNAYEQYF	TGTGCCACCAGTGCCGGCAGCAATGCCTACGAGCAGTACTTC
few	TRBV7-2	TRBJ2-4	TRBD1	CASSLAGTVAKNIQYF	TGTGCCAGCAGCTTAGCGGGGACAGTAGCCAAAAACATTCAGTACTTC